Listed below are T cell receptor beta chains from one sample, sequenced in a study of blood T cell repertoires in COVID-19. Data came from immunoSEQ multiplex PCR; TCRdb stores just in-frame clones and leaves some out. In the table there are over 250,000 clones, approximately 91% of which are singletons. The specimen sequenced was peripheral blood. All receptors derive from a woman in her thirties with acute or convalescent COVID-19. The CDR3 runs from the conserved cysteine through the conserved F or W. A D gene is named only where the DNA matches it firmly. Clone size is given for some rows only: seen once, a few or many times, or a class if the clone is expanded.

clone_size j_call d_call v_call cdr3_aa cdr3_nt
- TRBJ2-7 TRBD2 TRBV20-1 CSASKTSGISYEQYF TGCAGTGCTAGTAAAACTAGCGGGATCTCCTACGAGCAGTACTTC
- TRBJ2-6 - TRBV15 CATRGAGAGANVLTF TGTGCCACTCGCGGGGCTGGAGCTGGGGCCAACGTCCTGACTTTC
- TRBJ2-2 - TRBV15 CATSRDLLGELFF TGTGCCACCAGCAGAGATCTGTTGGGGGAGCTGTTTTTT
- TRBJ2-7 - TRBV5-6 CASSFNPGQPREQYF TGTGCCAGCAGCTTTAATCCGGGACAACCCCGCGAGCAGTACTTC
once TRBJ1-4 - TRBV7-2 CASSLTTRLGGEKLFF TGTGCCAGCAGCTTGACGACACGGCTTGGTGGTGAAAAACTGTTTTTT
- TRBJ2-1 TRBD2 TRBV19 CASSIGSGSRYNEQFF TGTGCCAGTAGTATAGGTAGCGGGAGTAGGTACAATGAGCAGTTCTTC
- TRBJ2-1 TRBD2 TRBV18 CASSPLGLVGNNEQFF TGTGCCAGCTCACCACTCGGACTAGTGGGTAACAATGAGCAGTTCTTC
once TRBJ1-1 - TRBV11-3 CASSRPGTEAFF TGTGCCAGCAGCCGCCCAGGGACTGAAGCTTTCTTT
- TRBJ2-3 - TRBV24-1 CATAAGFNTDTQYF TGTGCCACCGCTGCTGGCTTCAACACAGATACGCAGTATTTT
- TRBJ1-2 - TRBV7-2 CASSLDLGASYGYTF TGTGCCAGCAGCTTAGATCTGGGGGCGAGCTATGGCTACACCTTC
- TRBJ1-6 TRBD1 TRBV6-5 CASSPGTGSLTNF TGTGCCAGCAGTCCCGGGACAGGGAGTCTAACCAACTTT
- TRBJ2-1 TRBD2 TRBV3-1/TRBV3-2 CASSPLAGPYNEQFF TGTGCCAGCAGCCCGCTAGCGGGTCCCTACAATGAGCAGTTCTTC
- TRBJ2-1 - TRBV10-1 CASSLGGSGYNEQFF TGCGCCAGCAGCCTTGGAGGGAGTGGCTACAATGAGCAGTTCTTC
- TRBJ2-1 TRBD2 TRBV18 CASSRDSHLAGLGHNEQFF TGTGCCAGCTCACGCGACTCCCATCTAGCGGGCCTGGGCCACAATGAGCAGTTCTTC
- TRBJ2-7 - TRBV5-1 CASSAQGPSYEQYF TGCGCCAGCAGCGCCCAGGGGCCTTCCTACGAGCAGTACTTC
- TRBJ1-3 TRBD1 TRBV29-1 CSVVGQDNTIYF TGCAGCGTTGTAGGACAGGACAACACCATATATTTT
- TRBJ2-5 TRBD2 TRBV19 CASSGRAQETQYF TGTGCCAGTAGCGGGAGGGCCCAAGAGACCCAGTACTTC
- TRBJ1-1 - TRBV5-4 CASSRDTEAFF TGTGCCAGCAGCAGAGACACCGAAGCTTTCTTT
once TRBJ1-3 - TRBV11-2 CASSLGGRGGNTIYF TGTGCCAGCAGCTTAGGGGGCAGGGGTGGAAACACCATATATTTT
- TRBJ2-3 TRBD2 TRBV5-4 CASSFPGRAGASDTQYF TGTGCCAGCAGCTTCCCGGGGAGAGCGGGAGCCTCAGATACGCAGTATTTT
- TRBJ2-2 TRBD1 TRBV7-9 CASSLKGQPTGELFF TGTGCCAGCAGCCTAAAGGGACAGCCCACCGGGGAGCTGTTTTTT
- TRBJ2-1 - TRBV5-1 CASSLAGQMQFF TGCGCCAGCAGCTTGGCGGGACAAATGCAGTTCTTC
- TRBJ1-4 - TRBV6-5 CASSYSPREKLFF TGTGCCAGCAGTTACTCGCCCCGGGAAAAACTGTTTTTT
- TRBJ1-5 TRBD1 TRBV19 CASSTTLGTGRNQPQHF TGTGCCAGTAGTACCACCCTCGGGACAGGAAGAAATCAGCCCCAGCATTTT
- TRBJ1-2 - TRBV7-2 CASSPRGSGYGYTF TGTGCCAGCAGCCCCAGGGGCTCGGGCTATGGCTACACCTTC
- TRBJ2-1 TRBD2 TRBV7-2 CASSSSGDLYNEQFF TGTGCCAGCAGCTCGAGCGGGGACTTGTACAATGAGCAGTTCTTC
- TRBJ2-4 - TRBV4-1 CASSQIYHGVAKNIQYF TGCGCCAGCAGCCAAATTTACCACGGAGTAGCCAAAAACATTCAGTACTTC
- TRBJ1-2 - TRBV3-1/TRBV3-2 CASSQRGAGLGNYGYTF TGTGCCAGCAGCCAACGGGGGGCAGGGTTAGGAAACTATGGCTACACCTTC
- TRBJ2-1 - TRBV25-1 CASSESERKSSYNEQFF TGTGCCAGCAGTGAATCTGAGCGCAAGAGCTCCTACAATGAGCAGTTCTTC
- TRBJ1-1 TRBD1 TRBV3-1/TRBV3-2 CASSPGQVRSEAFF TGTGCCAGCAGCCCGGGACAGGTCAGGTCTGAAGCTTTCTTT
- TRBJ2-7 - TRBV5-6 CASSLATAYEQYF TGTGCCAGCAGCTTGGCGACAGCCTACGAGCAGTACTTC
- TRBJ1-2 - TRBV2 CASSENGPLGPTVF TGTGCCAGCAGTGAAAACGGACCTTTGGGCCCGACAGTCTTC
- TRBJ1-1 - TRBV6-5 CASSYDRTNTEAFF TGTGCCAGCAGTTACGACAGAACGAACACTGAAGCTTTCTTT
- TRBJ2-5 TRBD2 TRBV7-9 CASSLGTSGSIRQETQYF TGTGCCAGCAGCTTGGGGACTAGCGGGAGTATCCGACAAGAGACCCAGTACTTC
- TRBJ2-1 - TRBV7-9 CASSSQGHYNEQFF TGTGCCAGCAGCTCCCAGGGCCACTACAATGAGCAGTTCTTC
- TRBJ2-3 TRBD2 TRBV7-2 CASSPRKLVAGGNTQYF TGTGCCAGCAGCCCCCGCAAATTGGTAGCGGGAGGGAATACGCAGTATTTT
- TRBJ1-2 - TRBV9 CASSDALLSYGYTF TGTGCCAGCAGCGACGCACTCCTCTCCTATGGCTACACCTTC
few TRBJ2-7 TRBD1 TRBV6-5 CASRVLQGSYEQYF TGTGCCAGCAGGGTTTTACAGGGGTCCTACGAGCAGTACTTC
- TRBJ1-2 - TRBV15 CATSRAQGQGKGGYTF TGTGCCACCAGCAGAGCCCAGGGCCAAGGGAAGGGTGGCTACACCTTC
few TRBJ2-2 TRBD2 TRBV5-4 CASSGLAGGTGELFF TGTGCCAGCAGCGGACTAGCGGGAGGCACCGGGGAGCTGTTTTTT
- TRBJ1-2 - TRBV5-1 CASSLDPTGAQNYGYTF TGCGCCAGCAGCTTGGACCCGACAGGAGCTCAGAACTATGGCTACACCTTC
- TRBJ1-2 TRBD1 TRBV24-1 CATSRQGDYGYTF TGTGCCACCAGTAGACAGGGGGACTATGGCTACACCTTC
- TRBJ2-7 TRBD1 TRBV7-9 CASSPLGTGTYEQYF TGTGCCAGCAGCCCTCTCGGGACAGGGACCTACGAGCAGTACTTC
- TRBJ2-7 TRBD2 TRBV30 CAWSSESGRGSYEQYF TGTGCCTGGAGCTCCGAGAGCGGGAGGGGTTCGTACGAGCAGTACTTC
- TRBJ2-5 TRBD2 TRBV30 CAWSPTSGRGETQYF TGTGCCTGGAGTCCCACTAGCGGGAGAGGGGAGACCCAGTACTTC
- TRBJ1-4 - TRBV6-1 CASSEGRHYEKLFF TGTGCCAGCAGTGAAGGCAGGCATTACGAAAAACTGTTTTTT
- TRBJ2-7 - TRBV15 CATSRERTEAYEQYF TGTGCCACCAGCAGAGAACGGACAGAAGCCTACGAGCAGTACTTC
- TRBJ2-4 - TRBV6-2/TRBV6-3 CASSSDRQNIQYF TGTGCCAGCAGTTCGGACAGACAAAACATTCAGTACTTC
- TRBJ2-3 TRBD2 TRBV14 CASSQDLAGVHATQYF TGTGCCAGCAGCCAAGATCTAGCGGGAGTCCATGCTACGCAGTATTTT
once TRBJ2-5 - TRBV9 CASSVITGSHETQYF TGTGCCAGCAGCGTCATAACCGGGAGTCATGAGACCCAGTACTTC
- TRBJ2-5 - TRBV30 CAWSRSQETQYF TGTGCCTGGAGTAGGAGTCAAGAGACCCAGTACTTC
- TRBJ1-4 - TRBV7-8 CASSQNSRTRNPEKLFF TGTGCCAGCAGCCAAAATTCGAGGACAAGGAACCCTGAAAAACTGTTTTTT
- TRBJ1-5 - TRBV4-1 CASSQEPRDKDQPQHF TGCGCCAGCAGCCAAGAGCCCAGGGATAAGGATCAGCCCCAGCATTTT
- TRBJ1-4 TRBD1 TRBV2 CASTGQGVSDEKLFF TGTGCCAGCACTGGACAGGGGGTTTCGGATGAAAAACTGTTTTTT
- TRBJ1-1 - TRBV14 CASSQEVLTEAFF TGTGCCAGCAGCCAAGAGGTCCTAACTGAAGCTTTCTTT
- TRBJ1-3 - TRBV2 CASSGVGGRASGNTIYF TGTGCCAGCAGTGGGGTCGGGGGGCGAGCGTCTGGAAACACCATATATTTT
- TRBJ2-7 TRBD2 TRBV27 CASSLAGGSSYEQYF TGTGCCAGCAGTTTAGCGGGAGGGAGCTCCTACGAGCAGTACTTC
- TRBJ1-5 - TRBV19 CASSIRGQPQHF TGTGCCAGTAGTATCCGGGGACAGCCCCAGCATTTT